Following are 2 T cell receptor beta chains from one sample sequenced in a study of T-cell memory formation after mild COVID-19. TCRdb reprocessed the 5' RACE reads via MiXCR and lists one record per CDR3 protein. The sample shows 500,000 to 650,000 distinct CDR3 sequences, roughly 22% of them seen only once. Sequenced input: PBMCs or a T cell subset sorted from them (not recorded which). The origin of the receptors is an adult woman who had mild COVID-19 (a few samples of this study predate the infection). Cell type and time point are not known.

This chain uses TRBV5-1 with TRBJ1-1; 7 bases align to TRBD1. CDR1 SGHRS and CDR2 YFSETQ come from the germline V gene. Trimming at V came to 0 bases and at J to 0 bases, leaving 17 bases not matched to a gene. This CDR3 is built from 20 residues. The CDR3 region has the DNA TGCGCCAGCAGCTTGGGGGCCGGAAACAGGGGATGGGGCATGAACACTGAAGCTTTCTTT. The encoded protein is CASSLGAGNRGWGMNTEAFF.

V and J are TRBV15 and TRBJ1-1, with D perhaps matching TRBD1 (5 bases). The V end was cut by 3 bases, the J end by 4 bases, with 24 bases between. The V gene's germline CDR1 is LNHNV and CDR2 YYDKDF (reference sequence). This CDR3 has 18 residues. The CDR3 here is CATSRDVESPSGGTEAFF. The CDR3 region has the DNA TGTGCCACCAGCAGGGACGTCGAGAGCCCCTCCGGGGGCACTGAAGCTTTCTTT.